Below, one TCR beta chain is given with its context. Its matching antigen is unknown. Repertoires were generated with immunoSEQ multiplex PCR, while TCRdb's copy carries only in-frame clones and drops some. The table records 150,000 to 200,000 clones, about 82% of them present only once. The data stem from a study of cytomegalovirus exposure and HLA in healthy donors. About the research overall: The use of the same platform for the approximately 130 validation repertoires and the 650 to 850 first-cohort repertoires was reported by a later analysis.

Germline trimming cut 6 bases from V and 11 bases from J; bases unmatched to any gene: 13. Germline V gene data show CDR1 as SGHAT and CDR2 as FQNNGV. The CDR3 totals 14 residues. General observations from the study: Diagnosis of cytomegalovirus status made by the classifier reportedly showed high specificity and sensitivity. A list of around 150 TCR beta chains associated with cytomegalovirus was given.

The chain employs TRBV11-2 and TRBJ1-2, with TRBD1 matching 9 bases. Sample: PBMCs. The sequence came from a woman between 18 and 29 years old in good health and CMV-seronegative. The CDR3 region has the DNA TGTGCCAGCAGGGATCGGGACAGGGAGTATCTATACACCTTC. Translating it yields CASRDRDREYLYTF. The variable domain in full, completed from reference TRBV11-2 and TRBJ1-2, reads EAGVAQSPRYKIIEKRQSVAFWCNPISGHATLYWYQQILGQGPKLLIQFQNNGVVDDSQLPKDRFSAERLKGVDSTLKIQPAKLEDSAVYLCASRDRDREYLYTFGSGTRLTVV.